Listed here are 26 T cell receptor beta chains from one sample, sequenced in a study of T cell repertoires in cytomegalovirus infection. These receptors are not linked to any known antigen. A single record per CDR3 protein comes from TCRdb applying MiXCR to the reads. The table lists approximately 1,000,000 distinct CDR3 sequences, approximately 31% of them singletons. The sample was cultured CD8+ T cells from PBMCs, taken from culture after CMV antigen stimulation. These receptors originate from a human donor in good health (CMV status not recorded). Some clones in this sample may be carry-over from other donors' samples.

This clonotype has a single count. Written as DNA, the CDR3 is TGCGCCAGCATGCTAGCGGGGGGAGGCACAGATACGCAGTATTTT. Protein product: CASMLAGGGTDTQYF. The chain recombines TRBV10-2 with TRBJ2-3; 11 nucleotides align to TRBD2. Germline V gene data show CDR1 as WSHSY and CDR2 as SAAADI. The length of the CDR3 is 15 residues. Germline trimming cut 7 bases from V and 1 base from J; bases unmatched to any gene: 4.

The chain is built from TRBV7-2 and TRBJ1-6, with TRBD1 matching 7 bases. From germline, CDR1 is SGHTA and CDR2 FQGNSA. With 6 bases clipped from V and 0 bases from J, the junction kept 8 bases outside the gene matches. This CDR3 region has 17 residues. The CDR3 sequence: CTSSSGTELSYNSPLHF. The CDR3 DNA reads TGTACCAGCAGTTCCGGGACAGAACTCTCCTATAATTCACCCCTCCACTTT.

The chain couples TRBV12-3 or TRBV12-4 to TRBJ1-1, with TRBD1 identical over 7 bases. J gave up 1 base and V 4 bases, and 12 bases lay outside the gene matches. The CDR3 runs to 17 residues. Here the CDR3 reads CASSSTRTGVQNTEAFF. The CDR3 DNA follows: TGTGCCAGCAGTTCCACCCGGACAGGAGTTCAGAACACTGAAGCTTTCTTT.

This clonotype was counted between two and nine times. V and J are TRBV7-9 and TRBJ2-7, with D maybe TRBD1 (5 bases). Germline lookup yields CDR1 SEHNR and CDR2 FQNEAQ (reference sequence). CDR3 length equals 14 residues. Trimming removed 5 bases from V and 3 bases from J, with 14 bases in between. In DNA form, the CDR3 reads TGTGCCAGCAGCGGGGCGACAGAGCTCTACGAGCAGTACTTC. Protein product: CASSGATELYEQYF.

This clonotype was counted between two and nine times. The chain employs TRBV27 and TRBJ1-6, with 9 bases lining up with TRBD1. Germline lookup yields CDR1 MNHEY and CDR2 SMNVEV (reference sequence). The CDR3 runs 14 residues. Trimming took 10 bases from V and 3 from J; bases not matched to a gene: 4. The CDR3 nucleotides read TGTGCCACTTCGACAGGGGGCTATAATTCACCCCTCCACTTT. Protein sequence: CATSTGGYNSPLHF.

The rearrangement uses TRBV12-3 or TRBV12-4 and TRBJ2-7; D may be TRBD2 (5 bases). The CDR3 length is 20 residues. V shed 5 bases and J shed 3 bases, with 32 bases lying between them. As DNA, the CDR3 is TGTGCCAGCAGTCGGGGTCCCCGACCGGCAAATAGACACGGCTACTACGAGCAGTACGTC. This translates into CASSRGPRPANRHGYYEQYV.

V gene TRBV6-5 combines with J gene TRBJ2-2; 8 nucleotides align to TRBD1. Germline V gene lookup returns CDR1 MNHEY and CDR2 SVGAGI. Trimming cost V 6 bases and J 7 bases; bases outside gene matches: 13. The CDR3 loop spans 16 amino acids. The CDR3 DNA reads TGTGCCAGCAGACCTTGGACAGGGATGACCGACGGGGAGCTGTTTTTT. It is translated as CASRPWTGMTDGELFF.

This chain uses TRBV27 with TRBJ1-6; D is unresolved. The CDR3 loop spans 13 amino acids. V was trimmed by 5 bases and J by 10 bases, leaving 12 bases between them. CDR1 is MNHEY, CDR2 SMNVEV, per germline (reference sequence). The CDR3 loop reads CASSLQEYSPLHF. DNA of the CDR3: TGTGCCAGCAGTCTCCAAGAATACTCACCCCTCCACTTT.

As DNA, the CDR3 is TGTGCCAGCAGTCGGGCCCATAGCAATCAGCCCCAGCATTTT. This encodes CASSRAHSNQPQHF. This chain links TRBV6-2 or TRBV6-3 with TRBJ1-5; D call uncertain. The V gene's germline CDR1 is MNHEY and CDR2 SVGEGT. V lost 5 bases, J lost 0 bases, and 8 bases lay in between. The CDR3 spans 14 residues.

In this sample, this clonotype turned up a few times. The chain uses TRBV2 and TRBJ1-2; D possibly corresponds to TRBD1 (6 bases). Between the trimmed V and J ends, which lost 7 bases and 5 bases, there was a span of 11 bases. CDR1 is SNHLY and CDR2 is FYNNEI in the germline V gene. The CDR3 extends over 12 amino acids. The CDR3 sequence is CASKTRGYGYTF. In nucleotides, the CDR3 is TGTGCCAGCAAGACCAGGGGATATGGCTACACCTTC.

The gene calls are TRBV20-1 and TRBJ2-3; D is tentatively TRBD1 or TRBD2 (6 bases each). Per germline, CDR1 DFQATT and CDR2 SNEGSKA (reference sequence). The CDR3 consists of 16 residues. The germline V and J ends were trimmed by 0 bases and 2 bases, with 15 bases remaining between them. The CDR3 DNA is TGCAGTGCTAGAGATAAGTGGGGGGCGTCCACAGATACGCAGTATTTT. Translating gives CSARDKWGASTDTQYF.

About this clonotype: The junction departs from germline at one end; a sequencing error may be responsible. V usage is TRBV20-1 and J usage is TRBJ2-1; either TRBD1 or TRBD2 may fit D (5 bases each). CDR3 length: 15 amino acids. Looked up from germline, CDR1 is DFQATT and CDR2 is SNEGSKA (reference sequence). CDR3: CSARDRDRTYNEQFF. As DNA, the CDR3 is TGCAGTGCTCGAGACCGGGACCGAACATACAATGAGCAGTTCTTC.

This clonotype has only a few counts. V usage is TRBV6-5 and J usage is TRBJ2-3, with D possibly matching TRBD1 (5 bases). The CDR3 length is 16 residues. CDR1 and CDR2 (germline): MNHEY, SVGAGI. V lost 0 bases, J lost 2 bases, and 12 bases lay in between. The CDR3 sequence is CASSYSQGSITDTQYF. The DNA for the CDR3 is TGTGCCAGCAGTTACTCTCAGGGTTCGATCACAGATACGCAGTATTTT.

This clonotype has a handful of counts. The V gene is TRBV19, the J gene TRBJ2-1, with unresolved D. Germline V gene data show CDR1 as LNHDA and CDR2 as SQIVND (reference sequence). CDR3 size: 11 residues. Trimming pared 2 bases from V and 10 bases from J, leaving 6 bases between. The CDR3 nucleotides read TGTGCCAGTAGTATAAGGTGGGAGCAGTTCTTC. This sequence encodes CASSIRWEQFF.

This clonotype is a singleton in its sample. The rearrangement links TRBV2 to TRBJ2-7; unclear D gene. V was shortened by 3 bases and J by 2 bases, with 11 bases between the two germline ends. The CDR3 length is 14 residues. Germline lookup yields CDR1 SNHLY and CDR2 FYNNEI. The DNA for the CDR3 is TGTGCCAGCAGTGATCCTCCAGTACCCTACGAGCAGTACTTC. It encodes CASSDPPVPYEQYF.

The V gene is TRBV12-3 or TRBV12-4, the J gene TRBJ2-7; 9 bases fit TRBD1. The junction had 8 bases not matched to a gene; V was cut back by 3 bases and J by 2 bases. There are 16 residues in the CDR3. The CDR3 loop reads CASSLRGGQGPYEQYF. CDR3 coding DNA: TGTGCCAGCAGTTTGAGGGGGGGACAGGGTCCCTACGAGCAGTACTTC.

Only one count was recorded for this clonotype. One junction end disagrees with the germline gene, perhaps due to a read error. CDR3 amino acids: CTSSETVSYQPQHF. CDR3 DNA: TGTACCAGCAGCGAGACGGTTAGTTATCAGCCCCAGCATTTT. This chain uses TRBV6-5 with TRBJ1-5; D not certain. Per germline, CDR1 MNHEY and CDR2 SVGAGI. The CDR3 is 14 residues long.

The V call is TRBV7-6, the J call TRBJ2-2, with 7 bases lining up with TRBD2. The CDR3 has 14 amino acids. After removal of 5 bases from V and 6 bases from J, the junction contained 6 bases not matched to a gene. Per the germline V gene, CDR1 is SGHVS and CDR2 is FNYEAQ. CDR3: CASSPRGEAGELFF. The CDR3 DNA is TGTGCCAGCAGCCCTCGGGGGGAGGCCGGGGAGCTGTTTTTT.

The CDR3 sequence is CASSGGDSYEQYV. CDR3 sequence (DNA): TGTGCCAGCAGTGGGGGGGACTCCTACGAGCAGTACGTC. The chain combines TRBV5-4 with TRBJ2-7; 7 nucleotides agree with TRBD2. Germline V gene sequence: CDR1 SGHNT, CDR2 YYREEE (reference sequence). The CDR3 covers 13 residues. Trimming took 5 bases from V and 0 from J; bases not matched to a gene: 2.

The chain joins TRBV15 to TRBJ2-6; D is unclear. Trimming left V 1 base short and J 2 bases short, with 9 bases between. Germline V gives CDR1 LNHNV, CDR2 YYDKDF (reference sequence). There are 16 residues in the CDR3. CDR3 residues: CATSRADVAGANVLTF. CDR3 bases: TGTGCCACCAGCAGAGCAGACGTCGCTGGGGCCAACGTCCTGACTTTC.

The CDR3 sequence is CAIRLRETGYTF. The CDR3, as DNA: TGTGCCATCAGACTCCGGGAAACTGGCTACACCTTC. V is TRBV10-3 and J is TRBJ1-2; D is unresolved. Germline V gives CDR1 ENHRY, CDR2 SYGVKD. V dropped 6 bases and J dropped 7 bases, with 12 bases sitting between them. This CDR3 is built from 12 residues.

The V call is TRBV4-1, the J call TRBJ2-1; TRBD1 aligns across 8 bases. CDR1 and CDR2 (germline): MGHRA, YSYEKL. The ends lost 0 bases at V and 5 bases at J; junction bases unmatched: 18. The CDR3 consists of 20 residues. CDR3 in amino acids: CASSQDSLAGGPTRHNEQFF. For the CDR3, the DNA is TGCGCCAGCAGCCAAGATAGTCTGGCAGGGGGCCCCACTCGTCACAATGAGCAGTTCTTC.

J is TRBJ2-7 and V is TRBV27, with 10 bases aligning to TRBD2. This CDR3 has 15 residues. Germline lookup yields CDR1 MNHEY and CDR2 SMNVEV (reference sequence). V gave up 3 bases and J gave up 7 bases; unmatched junction bases: 9. The CDR3 spells CASSFLAGDPWEQYV. For the CDR3, the DNA is TGTGCCAGCAGTTTTCTAGCGGGGGATCCCTGGGAGCAGTACGTC.

This clonotype was found a few times. This chain links TRBV9 with TRBJ2-2; D may be TRBD2 (6 bases). The CDR3 is 15 amino acids. Germline V CDR1 and CDR2: SGDLS, YYNGEE. V was cut by 0 bases and J by 0 bases, with 6 bases left in between. The CDR3 DNA reads as TGTGCCAGCAGCGTAGGCGGGACGAACACCGGGGAGCTGTTTTTT. This gives the protein CASSVGGTNTGELFF.

This clonotype came up a few times. This rearrangement joins TRBV12-3 or TRBV12-4 to TRBJ2-5; D is ambiguous. The V end lost 2 bases, the J end lost 0 bases, and 10 bases lay between the germline ends. The CDR3 has 15 amino acids. The CDR3 DNA sequence: TGTGCCAGCAGTTTAACGCCGTCGTACCAAGAGACCCAGTACTTC. It encodes CASSLTPSYQETQYF.

As to this clonotype: The junction shows a germline mismatch at one end, possibly a read error. The chain combines TRBV11-2 with TRBJ2-1, with 8 positions matching TRBD2. This CDR3 spans 17 amino acids. CDR1 and CDR2 from the germline V gene are SGHAT and FQNNGV. CDR3 sequence reads: CASSFGLALSSHNEQFF. The CDR3 DNA sequence: TGTGCCAGCAGTTTTGGACTAGCTTTGAGCTCCCACAATGAGCAGTTCTTC.